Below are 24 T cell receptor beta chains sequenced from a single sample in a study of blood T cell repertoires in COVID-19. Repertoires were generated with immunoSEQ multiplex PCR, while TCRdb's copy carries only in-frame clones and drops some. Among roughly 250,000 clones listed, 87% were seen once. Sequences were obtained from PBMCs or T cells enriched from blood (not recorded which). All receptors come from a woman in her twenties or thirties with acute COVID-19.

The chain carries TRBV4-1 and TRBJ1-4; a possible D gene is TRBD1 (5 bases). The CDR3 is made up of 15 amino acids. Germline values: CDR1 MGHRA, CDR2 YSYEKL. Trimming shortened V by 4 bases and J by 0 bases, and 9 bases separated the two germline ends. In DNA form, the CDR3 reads TGCGCCAGCAGCCCTTCCAGGGCAACTAATGAAAAACTGTTTTTT. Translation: CASSPSRATNEKLFF.

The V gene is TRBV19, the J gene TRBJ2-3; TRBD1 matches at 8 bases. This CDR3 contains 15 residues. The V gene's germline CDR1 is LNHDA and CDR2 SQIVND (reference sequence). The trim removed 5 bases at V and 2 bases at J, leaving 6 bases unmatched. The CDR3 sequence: CASSPRQGNTDTQYF. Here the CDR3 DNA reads TGTGCCAGTAGTCCAAGACAGGGGAACACAGATACGCAGTATTTT.

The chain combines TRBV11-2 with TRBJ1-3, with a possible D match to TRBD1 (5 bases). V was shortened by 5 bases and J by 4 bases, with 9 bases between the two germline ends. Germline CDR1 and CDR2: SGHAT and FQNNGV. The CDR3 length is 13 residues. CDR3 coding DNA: TGTGCCAGCAGCCATGGGGCCGGAAACACCATATATTTT. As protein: CASSHGAGNTIYF.

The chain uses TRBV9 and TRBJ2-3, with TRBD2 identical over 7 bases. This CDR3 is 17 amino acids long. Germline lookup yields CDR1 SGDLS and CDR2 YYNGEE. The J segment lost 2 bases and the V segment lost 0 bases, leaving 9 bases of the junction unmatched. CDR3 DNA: TGTGCCAGCAGCGTAGGCTGGGGGGGAATGGTCACAGATACGCAGTATTTT. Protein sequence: CASSVGWGGMVTDTQYF.

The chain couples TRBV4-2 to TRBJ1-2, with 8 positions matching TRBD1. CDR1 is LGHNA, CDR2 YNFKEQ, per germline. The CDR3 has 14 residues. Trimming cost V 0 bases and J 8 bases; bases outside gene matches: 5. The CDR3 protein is CASSQEDRAIGYTF. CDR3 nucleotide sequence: TGTGCCAGCAGCCAAGAGGACAGGGCGATCGGCTACACCTTC.

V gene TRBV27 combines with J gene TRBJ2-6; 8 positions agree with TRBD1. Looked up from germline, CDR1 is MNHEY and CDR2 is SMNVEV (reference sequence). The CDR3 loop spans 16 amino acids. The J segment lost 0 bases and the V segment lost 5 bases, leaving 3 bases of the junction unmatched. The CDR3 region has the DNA TGTGCCAGCAGTCCAGGGGGCGGCTCTGGGGCCAACGTCCTGACTTTC. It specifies CASSPGGGSGANVLTF.

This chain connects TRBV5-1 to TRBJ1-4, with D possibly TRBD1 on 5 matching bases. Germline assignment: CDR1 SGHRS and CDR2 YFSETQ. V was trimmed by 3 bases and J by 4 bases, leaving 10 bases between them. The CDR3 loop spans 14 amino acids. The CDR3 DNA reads TGCGCCAGCAGCTCTGGGGCAAATAATGAAAAACTGTTTTTT. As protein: CASSSGANNEKLFF. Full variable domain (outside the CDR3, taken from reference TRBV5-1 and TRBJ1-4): KAGVTQTPRYLIKTRGQQVTLSCSPISGHRSVSWYQQTPGQGLQFLFEYFSETQRNKGNFPGRFSGRQFSNSRSEMNVSTLELGDSALYLCASSSGANNEKLFFGSGTQLSVL.

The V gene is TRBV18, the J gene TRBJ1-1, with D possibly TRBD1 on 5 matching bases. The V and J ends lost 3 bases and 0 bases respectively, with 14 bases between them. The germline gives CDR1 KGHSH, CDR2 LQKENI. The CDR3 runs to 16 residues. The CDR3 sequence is CASSPSGGEMNTEAFF. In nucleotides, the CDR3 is TGTGCCAGCTCACCCTCCGGAGGGGAAATGAACACTGAAGCTTTCTTT.

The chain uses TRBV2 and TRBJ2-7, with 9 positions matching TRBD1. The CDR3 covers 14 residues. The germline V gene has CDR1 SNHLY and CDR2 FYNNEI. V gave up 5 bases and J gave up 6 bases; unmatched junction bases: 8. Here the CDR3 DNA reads TGTGCCAGCAGTATCTGGGACAGGGTCGGCGAGCAGTACTTC. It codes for CASSIWDRVGEQYF.

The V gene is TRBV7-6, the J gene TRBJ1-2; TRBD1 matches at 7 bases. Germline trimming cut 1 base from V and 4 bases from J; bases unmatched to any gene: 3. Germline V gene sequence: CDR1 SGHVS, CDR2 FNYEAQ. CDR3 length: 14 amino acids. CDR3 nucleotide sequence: TGTGCCAGCAGCTTAGGTCCAGGGGGCTATGGCTACACCTTC. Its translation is CASSLGPGGYGYTF.

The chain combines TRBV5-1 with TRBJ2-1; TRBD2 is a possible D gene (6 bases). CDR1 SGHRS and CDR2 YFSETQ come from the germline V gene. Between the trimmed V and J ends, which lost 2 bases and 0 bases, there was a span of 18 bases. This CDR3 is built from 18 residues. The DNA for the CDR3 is TGCGCCAGCAGCTTCGGGGGACTCCCACGAAGCTCCTACAATGAGCAGTTCTTC. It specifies CASSFGGLPRSSYNEQFF.

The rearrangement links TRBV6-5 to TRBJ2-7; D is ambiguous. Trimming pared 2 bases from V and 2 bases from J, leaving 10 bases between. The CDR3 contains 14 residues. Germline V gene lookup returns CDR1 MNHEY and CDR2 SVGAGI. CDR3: CASSYTGFTYEQYF. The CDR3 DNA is TGTGCCAGCAGTTACACGGGTTTTACCTACGAGCAGTACTTC.

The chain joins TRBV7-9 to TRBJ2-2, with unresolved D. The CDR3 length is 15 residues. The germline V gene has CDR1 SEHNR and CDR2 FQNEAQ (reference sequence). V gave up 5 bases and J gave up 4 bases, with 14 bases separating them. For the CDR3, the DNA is TGTGCCAGCAGCAAGACATCGCTCGTCACCGGGGAGCTGTTTTTT. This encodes CASSKTSLVTGELFF.

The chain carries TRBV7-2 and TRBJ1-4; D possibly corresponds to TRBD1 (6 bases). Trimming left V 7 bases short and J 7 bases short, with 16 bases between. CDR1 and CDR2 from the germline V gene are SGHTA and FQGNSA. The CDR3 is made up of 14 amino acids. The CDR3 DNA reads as TGTGCCAGCACTCCCGGGACACACTCTGAAAAACTGTTTTTT. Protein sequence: CASTPGTHSEKLFF.

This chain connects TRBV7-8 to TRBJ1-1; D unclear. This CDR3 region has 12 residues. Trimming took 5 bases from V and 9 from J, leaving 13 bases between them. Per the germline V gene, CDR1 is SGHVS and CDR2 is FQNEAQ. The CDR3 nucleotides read TGTGCCAGCAGCCCGAGACATCGGCAAGCTTTCTTT. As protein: CASSPRHRQAFF.

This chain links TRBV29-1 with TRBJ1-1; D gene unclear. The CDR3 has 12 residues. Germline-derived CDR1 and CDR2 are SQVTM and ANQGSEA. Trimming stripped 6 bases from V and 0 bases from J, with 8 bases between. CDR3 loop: CSVPGMNTEAFF. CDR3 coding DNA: TGCAGCGTCCCCGGGATGAACACTGAAGCTTTCTTT.

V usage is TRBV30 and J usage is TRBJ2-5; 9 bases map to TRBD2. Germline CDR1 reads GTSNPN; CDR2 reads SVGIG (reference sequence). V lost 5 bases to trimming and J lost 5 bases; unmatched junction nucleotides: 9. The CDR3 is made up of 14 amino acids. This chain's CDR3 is CAWCSGGGWETQYF. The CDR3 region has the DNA TGTGCCTGGTGTAGCGGGGGAGGGTGGGAGACCCAGTACTTC.

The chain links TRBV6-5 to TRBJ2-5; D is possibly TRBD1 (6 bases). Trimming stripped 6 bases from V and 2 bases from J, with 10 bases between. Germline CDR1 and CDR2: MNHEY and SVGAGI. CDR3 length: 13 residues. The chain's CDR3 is CASSGRGQETQYF. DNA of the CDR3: TGTGCCAGCAGCGGCAGGGGACAAGAGACCCAGTACTTC.

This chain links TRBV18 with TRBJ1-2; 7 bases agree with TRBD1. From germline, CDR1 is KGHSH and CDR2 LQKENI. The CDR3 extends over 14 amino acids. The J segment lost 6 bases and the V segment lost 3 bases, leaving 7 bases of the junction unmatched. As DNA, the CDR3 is TGTGCCAGCTCACCCTCACAGGGGCACGATGGCTACACCTTC. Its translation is CASSPSQGHDGYTF.

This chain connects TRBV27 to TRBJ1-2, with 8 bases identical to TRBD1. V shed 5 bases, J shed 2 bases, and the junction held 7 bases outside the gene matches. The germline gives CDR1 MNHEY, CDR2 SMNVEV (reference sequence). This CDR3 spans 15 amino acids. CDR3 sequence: CASSLRGPLNYGYTF. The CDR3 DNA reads TGTGCCAGCAGTCTCAGGGGGCCTTTGAACTATGGCTACACCTTC.

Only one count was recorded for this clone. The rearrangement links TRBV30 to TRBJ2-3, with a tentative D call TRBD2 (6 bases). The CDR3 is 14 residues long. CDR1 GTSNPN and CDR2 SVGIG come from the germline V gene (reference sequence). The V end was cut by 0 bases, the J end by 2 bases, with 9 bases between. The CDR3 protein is CAWSVLAVTDTQYF. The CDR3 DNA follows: TGTGCCTGGAGTGTCTTAGCGGTCACAGATACGCAGTATTTT.

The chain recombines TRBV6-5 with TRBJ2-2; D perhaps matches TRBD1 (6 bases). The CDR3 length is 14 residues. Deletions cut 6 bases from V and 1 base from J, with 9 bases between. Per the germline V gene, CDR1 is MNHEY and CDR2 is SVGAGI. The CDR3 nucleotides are TGTGCCAGCAGAACAGGGCTGAACACCGGGGAGCTGTTTTTT. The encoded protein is CASRTGLNTGELFF.

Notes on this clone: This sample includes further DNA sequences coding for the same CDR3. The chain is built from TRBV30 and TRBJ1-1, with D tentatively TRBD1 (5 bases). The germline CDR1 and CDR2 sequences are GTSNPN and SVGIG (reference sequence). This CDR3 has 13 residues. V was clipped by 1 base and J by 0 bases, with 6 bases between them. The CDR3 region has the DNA TGTGCCTGGAGTGGACAGCTGAACACTGAAGCTTTCTTT. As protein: CAWSGQLNTEAFF.

The CDR3 protein is CASSAQGADGNTIYF. Here the CDR3 DNA reads TGTGCCAGCAGCGCCCAGGGGGCTGATGGAAACACCATATATTTT. The genes are TRBV9 and TRBJ1-3; TRBD1 agrees at 8 bases. Germline CDR1 SGDLS, CDR2 YYNGEE. J lost 3 bases, V lost 3 bases, and 5 bases had no gene match. This CDR3 spans 15 amino acids.